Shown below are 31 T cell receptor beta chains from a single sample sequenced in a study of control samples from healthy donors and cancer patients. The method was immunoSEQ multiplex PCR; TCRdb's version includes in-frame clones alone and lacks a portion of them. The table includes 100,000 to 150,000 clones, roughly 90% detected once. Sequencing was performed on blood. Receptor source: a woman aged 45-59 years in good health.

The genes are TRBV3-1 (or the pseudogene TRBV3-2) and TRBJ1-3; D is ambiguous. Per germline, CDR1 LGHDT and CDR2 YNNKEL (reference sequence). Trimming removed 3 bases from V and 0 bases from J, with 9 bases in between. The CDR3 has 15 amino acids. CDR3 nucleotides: TGTGCCAGCAGCCAGGATTTGCTCTCTGGAAACACCATATATTTT. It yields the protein CASSQDLLSGNTIYF.

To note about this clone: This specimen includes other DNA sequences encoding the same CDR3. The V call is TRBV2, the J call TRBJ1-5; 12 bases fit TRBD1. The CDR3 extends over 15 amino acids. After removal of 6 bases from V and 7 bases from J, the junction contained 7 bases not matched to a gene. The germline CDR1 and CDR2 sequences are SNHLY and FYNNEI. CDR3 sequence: CASRGDRGRGQPQHF. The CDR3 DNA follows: TGTGCCAGCAGGGGGGACAGGGGGCGCGGGCAGCCCCAGCATTTT. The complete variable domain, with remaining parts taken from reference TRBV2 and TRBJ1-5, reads EPEVTQTPSHQVTQMGQEVILRCVPISNHLYFYWYRQILGQKVEFLVSFYNNEISEKSEIFDDQFSVERPDGSNFTLKIRSTKLEDSAMYFCASRGDRGRGQPQHFGDGTRLSIL.

CDR3 sequence reads: CAISETGVGNTIYF. The CDR3 bases are TGTGCCATCAGCGAGACAGGGGTCGGAAACACCATATATTTT. The V and J genes are TRBV10-3 and TRBJ1-3, with 8 bases that match TRBD1. V gave up 6 bases and J gave up 4 bases; unmatched junction bases: 5. The CDR3 runs 14 residues. Per germline, CDR1 ENHRY and CDR2 SYGVKD.

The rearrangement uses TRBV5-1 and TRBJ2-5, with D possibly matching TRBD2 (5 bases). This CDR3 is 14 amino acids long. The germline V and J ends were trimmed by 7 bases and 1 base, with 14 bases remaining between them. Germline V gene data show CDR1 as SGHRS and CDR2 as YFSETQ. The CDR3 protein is CASSERSGQETQYF. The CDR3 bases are TGCGCCAGCTCAGAACGGAGCGGCCAAGAGACCCAGTACTTC.

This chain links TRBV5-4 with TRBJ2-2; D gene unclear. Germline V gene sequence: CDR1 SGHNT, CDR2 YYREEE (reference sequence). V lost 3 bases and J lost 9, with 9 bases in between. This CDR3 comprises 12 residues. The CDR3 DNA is TGTGCCAGCAGCTCCGGGTACCGGGAGCTGTTTTTT. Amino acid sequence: CASSSGYRELFF.

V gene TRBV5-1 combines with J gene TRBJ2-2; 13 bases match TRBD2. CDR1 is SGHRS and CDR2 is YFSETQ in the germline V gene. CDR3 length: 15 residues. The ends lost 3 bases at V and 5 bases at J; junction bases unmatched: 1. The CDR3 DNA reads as TGCGCCAGCAGCTCGGGACTAGCGGGAACCGGGGAGCTGTTTTTT. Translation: CASSSGLAGTGELFF.

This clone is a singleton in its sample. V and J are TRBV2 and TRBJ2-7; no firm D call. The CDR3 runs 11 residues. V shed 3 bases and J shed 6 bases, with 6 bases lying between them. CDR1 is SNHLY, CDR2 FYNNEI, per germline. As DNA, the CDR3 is TGTGCCAGCAGTGAGGTTCTCGAGCAGTACTTC. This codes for CASSEVLEQYF.

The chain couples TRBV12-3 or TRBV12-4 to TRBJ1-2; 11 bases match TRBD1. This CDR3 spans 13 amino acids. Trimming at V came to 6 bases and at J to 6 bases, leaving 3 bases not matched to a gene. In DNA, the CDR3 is TGTGCCAGCAGCCTGGACAGGGGGCATGGCTACACCTTC. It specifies CASSLDRGHGYTF.

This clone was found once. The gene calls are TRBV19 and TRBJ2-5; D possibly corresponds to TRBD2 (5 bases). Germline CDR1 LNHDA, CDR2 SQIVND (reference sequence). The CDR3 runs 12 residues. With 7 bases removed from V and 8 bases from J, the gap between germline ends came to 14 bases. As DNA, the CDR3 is TGTGCCAGTACCGATGACGGGGAAACCCAGTACTTC. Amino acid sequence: CASTDDGETQYF.

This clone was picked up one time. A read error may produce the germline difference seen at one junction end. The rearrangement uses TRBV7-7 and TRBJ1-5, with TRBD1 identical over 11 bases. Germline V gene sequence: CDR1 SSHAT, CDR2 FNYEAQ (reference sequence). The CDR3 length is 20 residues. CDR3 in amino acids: CASNKGPGQGDRNSNQPQHF. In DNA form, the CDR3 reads TGTGCTAGCAATAAAGGACCGGGACAGGGGGACCGGAATAGCAATCAGCCCCAGCATTTT.

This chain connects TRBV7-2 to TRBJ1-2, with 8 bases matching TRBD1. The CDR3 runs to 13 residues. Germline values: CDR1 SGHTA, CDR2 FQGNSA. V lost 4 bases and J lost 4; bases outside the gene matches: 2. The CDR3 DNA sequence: TGTGCCAGCAGCTCGGACAGGGCCTATGGCTACACCTTC. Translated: CASSSDRAYGYTF.

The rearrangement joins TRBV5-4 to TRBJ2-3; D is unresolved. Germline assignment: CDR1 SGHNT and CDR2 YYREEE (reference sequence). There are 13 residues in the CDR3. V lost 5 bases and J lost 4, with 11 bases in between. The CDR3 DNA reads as TGTGCCAGCAGTTTAGCCCTGGCAGATACGCAGTATTTT. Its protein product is CASSLALADTQYF.

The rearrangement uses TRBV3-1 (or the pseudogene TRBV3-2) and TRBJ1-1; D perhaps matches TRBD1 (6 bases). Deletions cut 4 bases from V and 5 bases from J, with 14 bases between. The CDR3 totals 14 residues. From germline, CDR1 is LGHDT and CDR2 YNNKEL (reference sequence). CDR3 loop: CASSLGLGGTEAFF. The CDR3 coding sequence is TGTGCCAGCAGCCTGGGGTTAGGGGGTACTGAAGCTTTCTTT.

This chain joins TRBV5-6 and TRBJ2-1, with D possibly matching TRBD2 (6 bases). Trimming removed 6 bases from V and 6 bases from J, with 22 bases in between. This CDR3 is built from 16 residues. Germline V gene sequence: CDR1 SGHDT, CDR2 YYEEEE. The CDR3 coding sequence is TGTGCCAGCACCAACGGGGCCGGGAGCTTGCCCAATGAGCAGTTCTTC. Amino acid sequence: CASTNGAGSLPNEQFF.

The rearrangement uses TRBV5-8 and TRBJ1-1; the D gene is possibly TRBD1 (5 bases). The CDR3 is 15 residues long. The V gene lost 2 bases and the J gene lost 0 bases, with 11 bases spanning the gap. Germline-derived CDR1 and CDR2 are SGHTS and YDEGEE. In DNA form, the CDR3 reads TGTGCCAGCAGCTTTAATCCAGGGTTGAACACTGAAGCTTTCTTT. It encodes CASSFNPGLNTEAFF.

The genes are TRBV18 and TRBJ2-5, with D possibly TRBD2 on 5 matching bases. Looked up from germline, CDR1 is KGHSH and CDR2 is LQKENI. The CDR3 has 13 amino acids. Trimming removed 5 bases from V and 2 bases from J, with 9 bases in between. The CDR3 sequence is CASSRGHQETQYF. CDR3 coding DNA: TGTGCCAGCTCAAGAGGGCATCAAGAGACCCAGTACTTC.

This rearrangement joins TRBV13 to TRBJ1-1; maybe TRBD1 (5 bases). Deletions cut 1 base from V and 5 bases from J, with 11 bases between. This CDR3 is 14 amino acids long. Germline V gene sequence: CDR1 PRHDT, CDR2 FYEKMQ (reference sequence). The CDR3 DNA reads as TGTGCCAGCAGCTTAGCAGGTCGGGGGACTGAAGCTTTCTTT. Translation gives CASSLAGRGTEAFF. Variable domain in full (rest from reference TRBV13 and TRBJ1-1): AAGVIQSPRHLIKEKRETATLKCYPIPRHDTVYWYQQGPGQDPQFLISFYEKMQSDKGSIPDRFSAQQFSDYHSELNMSSLELGDSALYFCASSLAGRGTEAFFGQGTRLTVV.

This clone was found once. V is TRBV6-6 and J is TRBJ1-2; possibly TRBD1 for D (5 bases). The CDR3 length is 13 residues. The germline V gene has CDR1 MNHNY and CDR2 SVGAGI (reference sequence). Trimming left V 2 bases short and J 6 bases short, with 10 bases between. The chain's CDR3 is CASSYEGSNGYTF. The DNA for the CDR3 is TGTGCCAGCAGTTACGAGGGGTCGAATGGCTACACCTTC.

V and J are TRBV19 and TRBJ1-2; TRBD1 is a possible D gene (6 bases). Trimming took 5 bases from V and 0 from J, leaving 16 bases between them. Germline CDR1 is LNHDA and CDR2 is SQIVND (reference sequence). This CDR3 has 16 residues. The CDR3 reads CASSFPGAPPNYGYTF. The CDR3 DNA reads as TGTGCCAGTAGTTTTCCGGGGGCTCCTCCTAACTATGGCTACACCTTC.

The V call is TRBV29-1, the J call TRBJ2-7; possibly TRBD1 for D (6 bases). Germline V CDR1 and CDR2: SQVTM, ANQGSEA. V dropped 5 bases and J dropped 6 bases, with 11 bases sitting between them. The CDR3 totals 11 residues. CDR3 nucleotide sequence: TGCAGCGTTAAAAACAGGGCCGAGCAGTACTTC. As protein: CSVKNRAEQYF.

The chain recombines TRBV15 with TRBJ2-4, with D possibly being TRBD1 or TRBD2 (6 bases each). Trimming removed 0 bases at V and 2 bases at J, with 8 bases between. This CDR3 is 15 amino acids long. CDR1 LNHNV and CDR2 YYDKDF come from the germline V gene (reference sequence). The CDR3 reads CATSREGGTKNIQYF. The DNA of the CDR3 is TGTGCCACCAGCAGAGAGGGGGGCACCAAAAACATTCAGTACTTC.

The CDR3: CASSSRSETQYF. DNA for the CDR3: TGTGCCAGCAGCTCAAGGTCGGAGACCCAGTACTTC. V and J are TRBV5-4 and TRBJ2-5, with unresolved D. There are 12 residues in the CDR3. V lost 3 bases, J lost 5 bases, and 8 bases lay in between. CDR1 is SGHNT, CDR2 YYREEE, per germline (reference sequence).

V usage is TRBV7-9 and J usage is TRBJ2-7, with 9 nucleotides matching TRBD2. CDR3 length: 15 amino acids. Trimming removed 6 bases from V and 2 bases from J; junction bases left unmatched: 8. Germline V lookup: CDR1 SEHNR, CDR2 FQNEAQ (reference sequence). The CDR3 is CASRRAGGPTYEQYF. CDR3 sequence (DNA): TGTGCCAGCAGGAGAGCGGGGGGCCCCACCTACGAGCAGTACTTC.

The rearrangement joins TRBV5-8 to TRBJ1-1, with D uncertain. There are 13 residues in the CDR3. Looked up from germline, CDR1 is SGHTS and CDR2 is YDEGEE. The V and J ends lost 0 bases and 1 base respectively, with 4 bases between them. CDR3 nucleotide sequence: TGTGCCAGCAGCTTGGTGCGGAACACTGAAGCTTTCTTT. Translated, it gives CASSLVRNTEAFF.

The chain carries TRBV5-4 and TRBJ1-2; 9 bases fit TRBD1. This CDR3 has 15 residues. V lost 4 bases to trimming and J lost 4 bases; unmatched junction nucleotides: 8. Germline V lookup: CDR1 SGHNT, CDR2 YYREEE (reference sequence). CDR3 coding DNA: TGTGCCAGCAGCCTAGGACAGGGGTTGGGCTATGGCTACACCTTC. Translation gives CASSLGQGLGYGYTF.

The CDR3 is CAWSTGLTEAFF. For the CDR3, the DNA is TGTGCCTGGAGTACAGGATTAACTGAAGCTTTCTTT. The genes are TRBV30 and TRBJ1-1, with TRBD1 as a possible D gene (5 bases). This CDR3 region has 12 residues. Trimming took 2 bases from V and 5 from J, leaving 9 bases between them. Looked up from germline, CDR1 is GTSNPN and CDR2 is SVGIG (reference sequence).

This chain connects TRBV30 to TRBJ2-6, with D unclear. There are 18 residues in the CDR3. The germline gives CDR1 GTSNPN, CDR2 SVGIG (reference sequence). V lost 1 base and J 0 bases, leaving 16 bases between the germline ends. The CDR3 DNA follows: TGTGCCTGGAGTGGCCGGGTCTTACTTCTCTCTGGGGCCAACGTCCTGACTTTC. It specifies CAWSGRVLLLSGANVLTF.

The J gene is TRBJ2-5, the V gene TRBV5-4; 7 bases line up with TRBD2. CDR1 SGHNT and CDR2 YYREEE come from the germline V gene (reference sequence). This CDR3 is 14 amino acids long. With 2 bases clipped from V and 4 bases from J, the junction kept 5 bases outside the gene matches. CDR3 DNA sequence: TGTGCCAGCAGCTTTCGGTTAGCGGGAGAGACCCAGTACTTC. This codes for CASSFRLAGETQYF.

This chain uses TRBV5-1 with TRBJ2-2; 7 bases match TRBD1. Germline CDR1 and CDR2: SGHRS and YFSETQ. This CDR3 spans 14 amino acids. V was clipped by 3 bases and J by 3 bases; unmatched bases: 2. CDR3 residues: CASSYTGDTGELFF. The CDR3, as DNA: TGCGCCAGCAGCTACACAGGGGACACCGGGGAGCTGTTTTTT.

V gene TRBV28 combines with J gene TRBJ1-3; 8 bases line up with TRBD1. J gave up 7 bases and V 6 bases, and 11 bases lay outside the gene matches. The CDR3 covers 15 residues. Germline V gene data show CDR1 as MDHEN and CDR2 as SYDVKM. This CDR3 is CASRPQGDYWNTIYF. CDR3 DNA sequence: TGTGCCAGCAGGCCACAGGGGGATTATTGGAACACCATATATTTT.

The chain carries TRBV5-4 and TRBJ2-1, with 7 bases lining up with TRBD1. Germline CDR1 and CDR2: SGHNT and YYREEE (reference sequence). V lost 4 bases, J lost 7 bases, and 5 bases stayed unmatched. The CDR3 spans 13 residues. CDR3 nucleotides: TGTGCCAGCAGCAGGACAGGCAAGAATGAGCAGTTCTTC. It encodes CASSRTGKNEQFF.